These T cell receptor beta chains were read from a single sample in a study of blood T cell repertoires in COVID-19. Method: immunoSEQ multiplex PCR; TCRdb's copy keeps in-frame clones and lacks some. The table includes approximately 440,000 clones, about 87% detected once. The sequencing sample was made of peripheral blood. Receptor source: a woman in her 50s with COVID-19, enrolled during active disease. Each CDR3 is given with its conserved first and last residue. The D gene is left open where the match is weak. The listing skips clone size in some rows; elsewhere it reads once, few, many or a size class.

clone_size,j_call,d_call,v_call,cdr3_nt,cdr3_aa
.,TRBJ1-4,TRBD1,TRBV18,TGTGCCAGCTCACCTTCGGACAGGGCGAATGAAAAACTGTTTTTT,CASSPSDRANEKLFF
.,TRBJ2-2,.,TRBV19,TGTGCCAGTAGTACGGGACTCTCGAACACCGGGGAGCTGTTTTTT,CASSTGLSNTGELFF
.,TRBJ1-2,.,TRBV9,TGTGCCAGCAGCGTAGGGCGGCAGGGCCCTCTGGGTGGCTACACCTTC,CASSVGRQGPLGGYTF
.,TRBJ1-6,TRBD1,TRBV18,TGTGCCAGCTCGACAGGGGATTCACCCCTCCACTTT,CASSTGDSPLHF
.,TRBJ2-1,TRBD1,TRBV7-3,TGTGCCAGCAGCTCGGGACAGGGCAATGAGCAGTTCTTC,CASSSGQGNEQFF
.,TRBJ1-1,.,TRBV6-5,TGTGCCAGCAGTTCGACATACACTGAAGCTTTCTTT,CASSSTYTEAFF
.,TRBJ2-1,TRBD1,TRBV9,TGTGCCAGCAGCCCGCGACCGACAGGGCCCTACTACGTCAATGAGCAGTTCTTC,CASSPRPTGPYYVNEQFF
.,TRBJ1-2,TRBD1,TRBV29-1,TGCAGCGCTGGGGGACAGGGTTCGTATGGCTACACCTTC,CSAGGQGSYGYTF
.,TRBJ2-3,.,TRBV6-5,TGTGCCAGCAGTTACGGCGGCATAAGCACAGATACGCAGTATTTT,CASSYGGISTDTQYF
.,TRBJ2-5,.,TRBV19,TGTGCCAGTAGTATAGATGAGGAGACCCAGTACTTC,CASSIDEETQYF
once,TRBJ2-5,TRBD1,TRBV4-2,TGTGCCAGCAGCCAACGAACAGGGGGGCAAGAGACCCAGTACTTC,CASSQRTGGQETQYF
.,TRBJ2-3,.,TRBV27,TGTGCCAGCAGTTCAAGACAGGATCTCACAGATACGCAGTATTTT,CASSSRQDLTDTQYF
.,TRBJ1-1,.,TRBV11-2,TGTGCCAGCAGCTTGCGAGAGAACACTGAAGCTTTCTTT,CASSLRENTEAFF
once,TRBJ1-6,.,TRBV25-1,TGTGCCAGCAGTGAACTCCCGGGATTCTCCTATAATTCACCCCTCCACTTT,CASSELPGFSYNSPLHF
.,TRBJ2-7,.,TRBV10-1,TGCGCCAGCGCGGCCACAGGGATTACCTACGAGCAGTACTTC,CASAATGITYEQYF
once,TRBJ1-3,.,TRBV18,TGTGCCAGCTCCAGAGGGGGCTCTGGAAACACCATATATTTT,CASSRGGSGNTIYF
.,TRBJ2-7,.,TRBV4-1,TGCGCCAGCAGCCAAGACGAAGGGAGCTACGAGCAGTACTTC,CASSQDEGSYEQYF
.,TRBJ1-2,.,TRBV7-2,TGTGCCAGCAGCTCCTCGGGAGGGTACAGTGGCTACACCTTC,CASSSSGGYSGYTF
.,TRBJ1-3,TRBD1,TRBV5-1,TGCGCCAGCAGCTCGACAGGGGCCCCCGACTCTGGAAACACCATATATTTT,CASSSTGAPDSGNTIYF
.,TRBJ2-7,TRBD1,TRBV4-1,TGCGCCAGCAGCCCAGGGGACAGGTCCTACGAGCAGTACTTC,CASSPGDRSYEQYF
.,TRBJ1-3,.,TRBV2,TGTGCCAGCAGGGCGGGACGCTCTGGAAACACCATATATTTT,CASRAGRSGNTIYF
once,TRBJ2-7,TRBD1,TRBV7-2,TGTGCCAGCAGCTTAACTCCGGGACAGGGATGGCAGTACTTC,CASSLTPGQGWQYF
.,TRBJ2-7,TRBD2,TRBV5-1,TGCGCCAGCAGCTTGGTCGTGGCGTCTAGCGGAGACGAGCAGTACTTC,CASSLVVASSGDEQYF
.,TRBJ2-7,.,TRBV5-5,TGTGCCAGCAGCTCCTCTGGGGCCCACGAGCAGTACTTC,CASSSSGAHEQYF
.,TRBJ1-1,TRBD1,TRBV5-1,TGCGCCAGCAGCTCGGCTACAGGGGACCGTATAGGAGCTTTCTTT,CASSSATGDRIGAFF
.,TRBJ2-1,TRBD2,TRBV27,TGTGCCAGCAGTACAACTAGCGGAAAGTTCTTC,CASSTTSGKFF
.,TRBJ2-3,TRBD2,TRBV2,TGTGCCAGCAAAATCGGCGGGGGTACAGATACGCAGTATTTT,CASKIGGGTDTQYF
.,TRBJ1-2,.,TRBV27,TGTGCCAGCAAGTCGGGAGGCCCCCTCTATGGCTACACCTTC,CASKSGGPLYGYTF
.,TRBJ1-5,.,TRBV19,TGTGCCAGTAGTCACGACAGTGTCAATCAGCCCCAGCATTTT,CASSHDSVNQPQHF
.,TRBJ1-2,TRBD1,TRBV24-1,TGTGCCACCAGTGACCTTGACAGGGGGCGGAGGCGGGCGGTCGGAGGCTACACCTTC,CATSDLDRGRRRAVGGYTF
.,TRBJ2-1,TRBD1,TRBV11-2,TGTGCCAGCAGCCGGGACAGGGGGCCCCATGAGCAGTTCTTC,CASSRDRGPHEQFF
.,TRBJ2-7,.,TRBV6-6,TGTGCCAGCAGCAAAAGACAGGCCAGCTCCTACGAGCAGTACTTC,CASSKRQASSYEQYF
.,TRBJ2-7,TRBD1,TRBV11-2,TGTGCCAGCAACCTCGGGACAGGGGCCTACGAGCAGTACTTC,CASNLGTGAYEQYF
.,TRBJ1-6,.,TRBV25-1,TGTGCCAGCAGTGAATCCCGCGGGACGAAGAATTCACCCCTCCACTTT,CASSESRGTKNSPLHF
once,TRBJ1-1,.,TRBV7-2,TGTGCCAGCAGCTTCTTACGGGGTACTGAAGCTTTCTTT,CASSFLRGTEAFF
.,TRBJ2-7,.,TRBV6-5,TGTGCCAGCAGTTACCTAGACGAGCAGTACTTC,CASSYLDEQYF
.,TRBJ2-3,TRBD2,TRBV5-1,TGCGCCAGCAGGGCCGTTAGCGGGGAAAGGTTTGCAGATACGCAGTATTTT,CASRAVSGERFADTQYF
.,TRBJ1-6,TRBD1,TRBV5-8,TGTGCCAGCAGCTTAGGACAGGGAACTTCACCCCTCCACTTT,CASSLGQGTSPLHF
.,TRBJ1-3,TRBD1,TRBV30,TGTGCCTGGAGTCGGACAGGAGAAGGAAACACCATATATTTT,CAWSRTGEGNTIYF
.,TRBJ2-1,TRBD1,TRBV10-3,TGTGCCATCAGTGGACAGGGCGATCAAAGCTCCTACAATGAGCAGTTCTTC,CAISGQGDQSSYNEQFF
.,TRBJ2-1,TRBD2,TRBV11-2,TGTGCCAGCAGCATTACTAGCGGGGGGGCTGCCAATGAGCAGTTCTTC,CASSITSGGAANEQFF
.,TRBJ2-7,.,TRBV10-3,TGTGCCATCAGTCTCGACGGGGGACTCTCCTACGAGCAGTACTTC,CAISLDGGLSYEQYF
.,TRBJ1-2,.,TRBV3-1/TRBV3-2,TGTGCCAGCAGCCCCTCCCAGGGTGGCTACACCTTC,CASSPSQGGYTF
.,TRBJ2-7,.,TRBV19,TGTGCCAGTAGCCTTAGGGGGGGAGTAAACTACGAGCAGTACTTC,CASSLRGGVNYEQYF
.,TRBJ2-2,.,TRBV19,TGTGCCAGTAGTATACGCTCGGGTTACGGCACCGGGGAGCTGTTTTTT,CASSIRSGYGTGELFF
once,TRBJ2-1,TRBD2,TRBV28,TGTGCCAGCAGTTCCCCCAGGGCGGGGGGCGAGGAGCAGTTCTTC,CASSSPRAGGEEQFF
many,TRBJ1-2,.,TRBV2,TGTGCCAGCAGAGGGGACAACCTCTATGGCTACACCTTC,CASRGDNLYGYTF
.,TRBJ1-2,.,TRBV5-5,TGTGCCAGCAGCTTGATTGGGGGCCCCGGGTATGGCTACACCTTC,CASSLIGGPGYGYTF
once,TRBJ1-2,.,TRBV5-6,TGTGCCAGCAGCTTGGGCCGGGAAACTTTCTATGGCTACACCTTC,CASSLGRETFYGYTF
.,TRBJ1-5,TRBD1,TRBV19,TGTGCCAGTAAGCGCGGACAGGGAGTCAATCAGCCCCAGCATTTT,CASKRGQGVNQPQHF
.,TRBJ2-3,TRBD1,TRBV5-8,TGTGCCAGCAGCTTAGGGGGCTCAGATACGCAGTATTTT,CASSLGGSDTQYF
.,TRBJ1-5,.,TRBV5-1,TGCGCCAGCAGCCCAGGTGGGGGGGGCTCTCAGCCCCAGCATTTT,CASSPGGGGSQPQHF
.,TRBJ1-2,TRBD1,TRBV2,TGTGCCAGCAGTCCGAACAGGGGCCCCTTTGTAAGCTATGGCTACACCTTC,CASSPNRGPFVSYGYTF